This entry features one T cell receptor (beta chain) sequence. Reverse transcription of about 0.45 to 1 ug RNA used random hexamers. TCRdb reanalysed the immunoSEQ multiplex PCR reads using MiXCR and keeps one entry per CDR3 protein. The sample lists under 250,000 distinct CDR3 sequences; 90% to 95% were seen once. This entry comes from a study of CD8 T cells in Susac syndrome. Sequencing of TCR beta drew on CD8+ and CD4+ T cells from blood. The CDR3 is made up of 15 amino acids. Germline lookup yields CDR1 SGHDT and CDR2 YYEEEE. Trimming removed 5 bases from V and 4 bases from J, with 18 bases in between.

The sequence came from a human donor with multiple sclerosis. The chain carries TRBV5-6 and TRBJ2-5; tentative D call: TRBD1 (5 bases). The source material was CD4+ T cells from PBMCs. The CDR3 protein is CASRPGQGYGETQYF. DNA of the CDR3: TGTGCCAGCAGACCGGGCCAGGGCTACGGAGAGACCCAGTACTTC.